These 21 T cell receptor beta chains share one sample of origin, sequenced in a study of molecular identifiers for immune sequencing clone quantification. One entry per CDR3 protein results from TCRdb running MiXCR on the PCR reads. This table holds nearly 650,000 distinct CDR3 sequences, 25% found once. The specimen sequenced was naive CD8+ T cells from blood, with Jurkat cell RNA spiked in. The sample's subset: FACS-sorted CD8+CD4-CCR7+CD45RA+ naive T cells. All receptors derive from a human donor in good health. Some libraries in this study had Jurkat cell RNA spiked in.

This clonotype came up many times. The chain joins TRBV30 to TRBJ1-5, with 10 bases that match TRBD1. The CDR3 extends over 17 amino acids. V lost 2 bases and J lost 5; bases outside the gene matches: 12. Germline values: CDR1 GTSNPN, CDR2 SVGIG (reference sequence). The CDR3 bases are TGTGCCTGGAGTCCCGGGATAAGACAGGGGGCTTATCAGCCCCAGCATTTT. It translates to CAWSPGIRQGAYQPQHF.

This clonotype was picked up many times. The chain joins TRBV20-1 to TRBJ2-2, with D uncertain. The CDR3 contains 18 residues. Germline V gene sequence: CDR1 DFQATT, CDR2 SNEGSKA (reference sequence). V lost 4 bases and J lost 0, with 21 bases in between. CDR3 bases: TGCAGTGCTAAGGAAGGTGGCTCGGCCCACACGAACACCGGGGAGCTGTTTTTT. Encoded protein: CSAKEGGSAHTNTGELFF.

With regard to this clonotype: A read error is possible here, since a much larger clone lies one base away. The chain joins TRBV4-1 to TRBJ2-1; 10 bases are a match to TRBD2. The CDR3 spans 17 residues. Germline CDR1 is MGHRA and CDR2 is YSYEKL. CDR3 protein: CAGSQDRASGRDNEQFF. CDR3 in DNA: TGCGCCGGCAGCCAAGATAGGGCTAGCGGGAGAGACAATGAGCAGTTCTTC.

This chain's CDR3 is CSAPDLGEGYEQYF. The CDR3 DNA is TGCAGTGCTCCGGATCTGGGGGAGGGCTACGAGCAGTACTTC. The rearrangement links TRBV20-1 to TRBJ2-7, with TRBD2 identical over 7 bases. Germline V CDR1 and CDR2: DFQATT, SNEGSKA (reference sequence). The CDR3 sequence is 14 residues long. V dropped 5 bases and J dropped 3; count of bases not matched to a gene: 10.

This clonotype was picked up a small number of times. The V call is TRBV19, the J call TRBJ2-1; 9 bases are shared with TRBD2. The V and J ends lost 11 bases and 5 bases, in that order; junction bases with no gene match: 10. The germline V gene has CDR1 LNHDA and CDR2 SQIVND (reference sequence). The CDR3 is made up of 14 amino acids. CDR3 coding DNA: TGTGCCGCGTCCGGGACTAGCAGAGACAATGAGCAGTTCTTC. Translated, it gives CAASGTSRDNEQFF.

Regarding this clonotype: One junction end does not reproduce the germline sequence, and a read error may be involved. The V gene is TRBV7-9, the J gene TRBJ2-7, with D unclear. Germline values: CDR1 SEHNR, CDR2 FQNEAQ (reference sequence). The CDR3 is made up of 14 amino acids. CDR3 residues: CASGPPPSSYAQYF. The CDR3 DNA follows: TGTGCCAGCGGCCCCCCGCCTAGTTCCTACGCGCAGTACTTC.

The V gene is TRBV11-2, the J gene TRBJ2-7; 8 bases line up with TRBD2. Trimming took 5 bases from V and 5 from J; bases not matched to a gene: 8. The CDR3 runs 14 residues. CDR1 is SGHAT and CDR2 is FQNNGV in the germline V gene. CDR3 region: CASSPRSGGDEQYF. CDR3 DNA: TGTGCCAGCAGCCCCCGCAGCGGGGGCGACGAGCAGTACTTC.

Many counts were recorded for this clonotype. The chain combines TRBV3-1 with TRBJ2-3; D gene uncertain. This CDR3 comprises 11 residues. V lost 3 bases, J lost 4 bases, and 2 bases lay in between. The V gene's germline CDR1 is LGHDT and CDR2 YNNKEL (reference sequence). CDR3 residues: CASSHADTQYF. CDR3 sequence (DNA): TGTGCCAGCAGCCATGCAGATACGCAGTATTTT.

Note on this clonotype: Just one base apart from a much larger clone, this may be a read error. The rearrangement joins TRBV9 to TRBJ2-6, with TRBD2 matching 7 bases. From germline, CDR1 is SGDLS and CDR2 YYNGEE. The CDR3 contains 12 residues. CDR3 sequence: CAGSGAANVLTF. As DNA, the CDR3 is TGTGCCGGCAGCGGGGCGGCCAACGTCCTGACTTTC.

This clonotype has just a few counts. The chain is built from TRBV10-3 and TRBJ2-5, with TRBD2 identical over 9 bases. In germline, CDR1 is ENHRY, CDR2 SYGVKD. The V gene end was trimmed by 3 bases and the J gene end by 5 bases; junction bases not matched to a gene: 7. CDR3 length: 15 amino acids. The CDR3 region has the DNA TGTGCCATCAGTGATCAGTCTAGCGGGGTGGAGACCCAGTACTTC. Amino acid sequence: CAISDQSSGVETQYF.

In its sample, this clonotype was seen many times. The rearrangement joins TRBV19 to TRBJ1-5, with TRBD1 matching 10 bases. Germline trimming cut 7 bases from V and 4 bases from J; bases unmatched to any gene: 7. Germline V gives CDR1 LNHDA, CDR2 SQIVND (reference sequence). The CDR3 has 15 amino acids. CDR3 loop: CASTPTGGSNQPQHF. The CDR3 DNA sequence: TGTGCCAGTACCCCGACAGGGGGCAGTAATCAGCCCCAGCATTTT.

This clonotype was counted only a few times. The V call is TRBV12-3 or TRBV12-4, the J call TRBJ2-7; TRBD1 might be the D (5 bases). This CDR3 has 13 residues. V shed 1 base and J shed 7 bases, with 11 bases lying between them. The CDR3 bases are TGTGCCAGCAGTTTAGGGTCAGGGTGGGAGCAGTACTTC. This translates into CASSLGSGWEQYF.

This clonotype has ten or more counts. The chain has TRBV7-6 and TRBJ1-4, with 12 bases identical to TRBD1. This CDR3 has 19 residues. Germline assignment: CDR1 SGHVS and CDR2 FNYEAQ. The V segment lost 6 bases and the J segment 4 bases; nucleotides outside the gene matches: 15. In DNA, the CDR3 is TGTGCCAGCAGATCCGGGACAGGGGGCCCCTTCACTTTTAATGAAAAACTGTTTTTT. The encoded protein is CASRSGTGGPFTFNEKLFF.

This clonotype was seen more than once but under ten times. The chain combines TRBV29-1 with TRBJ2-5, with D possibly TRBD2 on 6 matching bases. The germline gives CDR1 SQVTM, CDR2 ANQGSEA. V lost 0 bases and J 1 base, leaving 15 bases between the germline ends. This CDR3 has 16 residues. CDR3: CSVEEWGGRIQETQYF. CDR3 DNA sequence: TGCAGCGTTGAAGAATGGGGTGGGAGGATCCAAGAGACCCAGTACTTC.

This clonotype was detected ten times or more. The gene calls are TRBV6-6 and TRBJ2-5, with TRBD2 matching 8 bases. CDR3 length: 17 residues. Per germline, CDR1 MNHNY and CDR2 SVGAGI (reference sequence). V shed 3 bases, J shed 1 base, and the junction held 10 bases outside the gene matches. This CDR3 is CASSYTGLAGSQETQYF. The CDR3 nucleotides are TGTGCCAGCAGTTATACGGGTTTAGCGGGAAGCCAAGAGACCCAGTACTTC.

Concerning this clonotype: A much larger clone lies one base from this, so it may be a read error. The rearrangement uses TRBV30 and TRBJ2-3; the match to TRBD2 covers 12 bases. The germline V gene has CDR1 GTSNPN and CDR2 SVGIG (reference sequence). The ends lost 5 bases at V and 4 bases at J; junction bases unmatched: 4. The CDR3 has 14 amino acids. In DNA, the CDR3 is TGTGCCTGGGAGACTAGCGGGGGTGCAGATACGCAGTATTTT. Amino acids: CAWETSGGADTQYF.

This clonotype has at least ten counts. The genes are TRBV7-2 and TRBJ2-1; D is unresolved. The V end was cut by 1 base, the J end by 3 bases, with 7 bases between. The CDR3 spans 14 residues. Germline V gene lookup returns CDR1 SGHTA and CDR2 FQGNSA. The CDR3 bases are TGTGCCAGCAGCTTAGTATCTGACTACAATGAGCAGTTCTTC. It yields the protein CASSLVSDYNEQFF.

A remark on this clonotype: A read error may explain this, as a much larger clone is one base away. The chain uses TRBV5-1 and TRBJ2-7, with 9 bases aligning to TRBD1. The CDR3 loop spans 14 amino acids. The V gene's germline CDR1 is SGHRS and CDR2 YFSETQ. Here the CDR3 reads CASSLGGTGHEHYF. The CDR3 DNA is TGCGCCAGCAGCTTGGGAGGGACAGGGCACGAGCACTACTTC.

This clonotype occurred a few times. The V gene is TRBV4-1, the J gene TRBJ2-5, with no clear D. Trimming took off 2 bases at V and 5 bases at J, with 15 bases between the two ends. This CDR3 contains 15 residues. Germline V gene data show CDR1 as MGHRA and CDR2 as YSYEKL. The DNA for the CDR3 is TGCGCCAGCAGCCAAACGATCCTGGTCGAGGAGACCCAGTACTTC. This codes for CASSQTILVEETQYF.

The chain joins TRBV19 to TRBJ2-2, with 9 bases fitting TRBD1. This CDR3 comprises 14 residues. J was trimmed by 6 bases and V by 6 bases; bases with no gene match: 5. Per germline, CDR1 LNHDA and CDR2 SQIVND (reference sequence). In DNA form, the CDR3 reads TGTGCCAGTAGCGGACAGGGGTATTCCGGGGAGCTGTTTTTT. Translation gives CASSGQGYSGELFF.

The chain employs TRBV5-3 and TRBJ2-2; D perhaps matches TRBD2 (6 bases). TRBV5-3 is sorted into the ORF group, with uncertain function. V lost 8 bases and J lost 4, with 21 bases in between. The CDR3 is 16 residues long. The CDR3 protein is CASSKPGGGGTGELFF. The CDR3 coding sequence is TGTGCCAGCAGCAAACCGGGTGGGGGAGGCACCGGGGAGCTGTTTTTT.